The clone carrying this T cell receptor beta chain has a count of ten or more. What it binds is unknown. Deletions cut 6 bases from V and 11 bases from J, with 19 bases between. CDR3 length equals 14 residues. Germline CDR1 MNHNS, CDR2 SASEGT. This sample was included in a study of T cells in Graves' hyperthyroidism and ophthalmopathy. Study-level results: Most thyroid clonotypes expanded above 0.001 were also detected in blood. From stable hyperthyroidism, ophthalmopathy was separated by a 13 V-J model.

Template material for amplifying TCR beta CDR3 regions consisted of RNA transcripts. First-round RT-PCR of the TCR CDR3 relied on the HTBI primer set. Each CDR3 protein is one row after TCRdb ran MiXCR on the multiplex PCR reads. Of approximately 400,000 distinct CDR3 sequences listed, approximately 14% are singletons. Fresh peripheral blood, 10 ml, was the source of the PBMCs. Sequencing was carried out using blood. The clonotype originates from a woman aged 18 to 35 with Graves' hyperthyroidism. V usage is TRBV6-1 and J usage is TRBJ1-4; a weak D match, TRBD1 (6 bases). Written as DNA, the CDR3 is TGTGCCAGCAGGACCGGGACAAAAGGGGGGAAACTGTTTTTT. Protein product: CASRTGTKGGKLFF.